This is a list of T cell receptor beta chains from one sample in a study of T cells in Graves' hyperthyroidism and ophthalmopathy. Each CDR3 protein is one row after TCRdb ran MiXCR on the multiplex PCR reads. The sample yields 500,000 to 750,000 distinct CDR3 sequences, approximately 15% seen once. Sequenced material: blood. The receptors were sampled from a woman aged 30 to 39 with Graves' hyperthyroidism. The CDR3 runs from the conserved cysteine through the conserved F or W. The D gene is left open where the match is weak. Clone sizes are given selectively: once, few, many, or a class where the clone is expanded.

many,TRBV6-1,TRBD1,TRBJ2-5,TGTGCCAGCACCCAACAGGGGGCCCACGAGACCCAGTACTTC,CASTQQGAHETQYF
few,TRBV6-1,TRBD2,TRBJ2-5,TGTGCCAGCAGTGACGGGCTAGCGGGAGATTTTGGAGAGACCCAGTACTTC,CASSDGLAGDFGETQYF
.,TRBV14,.,TRBJ2-1,TGTGCCAGCAGCCAAGTCGGACTTACCTACAATGAGCAGTTCTTC,CASSQVGLTYNEQFF
.,TRBV5-1,TRBD2,TRBJ2-5,TGCGCCAGCAGCCCCCTAGCGGGAGCTCGAGAGACCCAGTACTTC,CASSPLAGARETQYF
few,TRBV10-1,.,TRBJ2-1,TGCGCCAGCAGTGATATGGGCAGTCCGGCATACAATGAGCAGTTCTTC,CASSDMGSPAYNEQFF
many,TRBV6-6,.,TRBJ2-7,TGTGCCAGCAGTTACTCATCGGGACAGCAGTACTTC,CASSYSSGQQYF
many,TRBV27,.,TRBJ2-1,TGTGCCAGCAGGGACAGTGCTAGCGGTGAGCAGTTCTTC,CASRDSASGEQFF
.,TRBV12-5,.,TRBJ1-2,TGTGCTAGTGGTTCCCAGGATTATGGCTACACCTTC,CASGSQDYGYTF
many,TRBV6-6,.,TRBJ1-2,TGTGCCAGCAGTTACCAGGGATTGAACTATGGCTACACCTTC,CASSYQGLNYGYTF
many,TRBV10-3,.,TRBJ2-1,TGTGCCATCAGTGAGAGGCCACCCCCAAATGAGCAGTTCTTC,CAISERPPPNEQFF
.,TRBV25-1,.,TRBJ1-4,TGTGCCAGCAGTGAATGGGGGGGCGCGTCTGAAAAACTGTTTTTT,CASSEWGGASEKLFF
many,TRBV20-1,.,TRBJ1-1,TGCAGTGCTAGAGGGACATTCGGGACTGAAGCTTTCTTT,CSARGTFGTEAFF